These 9 T cell receptor beta chains came from one sample sequenced in a study of regulatory T cells in long-lasting Graves disease. Time point in this sample: persistent/refractory GD, antithyroid drugs over 5 years with positive TRAb. PBMC RNA served as the TCR library source. TCR beta libraries were built with iRepertoire HTBI primers and Arm-PCR of CDR3 regions. TCRdb re-analysed the multiplex PCR reads in MiXCR, keeping a single row per CDR3 protein. The data contain about 470,000 distinct CDR3 sequences, less than 25% of them singletons. Material: peripheral blood mononuclear cells (PBMCs), obtained when the disease was refractory, from a patient treated with antithyroid drugs. The receptor source for this set is a female donor with Graves disease.

This clonotype occurred many times. The CDR3: CASSEQGHNQPQHF. CDR3 in DNA: TGTGCCAGCAGTGAACAGGGGCATAATCAGCCCCAGCATTTT. The chain combines TRBV6-1 with TRBJ1-5, with D possibly being TRBD1 (6 bases). The CDR3 has 14 residues. Germline-derived CDR1 and CDR2 are MNHNS and SASEGT. V lost 2 bases and J 4 bases, leaving 9 bases between the germline ends.

This clonotype was found a few times. The V and J genes are TRBV5-1 and TRBJ2-2; D remains ambiguous. The CDR3 has 12 residues. The V gene lost 5 bases and the J gene lost 0 bases, with 2 bases spanning the gap. CDR1 and CDR2 from the germline V gene are SGHRS and YFSETQ. CDR3 sequence reads: CASRPNTGELFF. DNA for the CDR3: TGCGCCAGCAGACCGAACACCGGGGAGCTGTTTTTT.

The chain employs TRBV4-2 and TRBJ2-7; 8 positions match TRBD2. The CDR3 is 15 residues long. CDR1 is LGHNA, CDR2 YNFKEQ, per germline. Trimming at V came to 3 bases and at J to 3 bases, leaving 7 bases not matched to a gene. CDR3 nucleotides: TGTGCCAGCAGCCACACCAGCGGGAGTATCTACGAGCAGTACTTC. This gives the protein CASSHTSGSIYEQYF.

This clonotype has a count of ten or more. The chain employs TRBV11-2 and TRBJ2-5; TRBD2 might be the D (7 bases). The germline V gene has CDR1 SGHAT and CDR2 FQNNGV. V shed 5 bases and J shed 0 bases, with 16 bases lying between them. The CDR3 contains 16 residues. CDR3 bases: TGTGCCAGCAGCCAAGGGAGGGGGAGCTACCAAGAGACCCAGTACTTC. Translating gives CASSQGRGSYQETQYF.

This clonotype was recorded many times. V and J are TRBV28 and TRBJ1-5, with D maybe TRBD1 (5 bases). V dropped 3 bases and J dropped 5 bases, with 20 bases sitting between them. Germline V gives CDR1 MDHEN, CDR2 SYDVKM. This CDR3 region has 17 residues. The CDR3 bases are TGTGCCAGCAGTTTGGGGGTCCGGGGAAAAAGAGATCAGCCCCAGCATTTT. Translation gives CASSLGVRGKRDQPQHF.

This clonotype has just a few counts. One end of the junction varies from germline; a read error may be responsible. This chain uses TRBV5-4 with TRBJ2-5, with D hard to call. Germline CDR1 is SGHNT and CDR2 is YYREEE (reference sequence). This CDR3 has 13 residues. The CDR3 region is CAMLGQEEETQSF. The CDR3 coding sequence is TGTGCCATGTTAGGCCAGGAAGAAGAGACCCAGTCCTTC.

This clonotype was counted ten times or more. The chain is built from TRBV12-3 or TRBV12-4 and TRBJ1-5; the D gene is possibly TRBD1 (5 bases). Trimming left V 6 bases short and J 2 bases short, with 20 bases between. The CDR3 is 17 amino acids. As DNA, the CDR3 is TGTGCCAGCAGCTTAAACCTGGGACCTCGAGGCAATCAGCCCCAGCATTTT. Translation: CASSLNLGPRGNQPQHF.

There are many counts of this clonotype. The J gene is TRBJ2-7, the V gene TRBV2, with D maybe TRBD2 (6 bases). With 8 bases removed from V and 3 bases from J, the gap between germline ends came to 11 bases. The CDR3 consists of 12 residues. Germline CDR1 is SNHLY and CDR2 is FYNNEI. This CDR3 is CASGDSNYEQYF. In DNA form, the CDR3 reads TGTGCCAGCGGGGACTCTAACTACGAGCAGTACTTC.

This sequence joins TRBV19 and TRBJ1-4; TRBD1 matches 11 bases. The length of the CDR3 is 20 residues. After removal of 4 bases from V and 0 bases from J, the junction contained 13 bases not matched to a gene. The V gene's germline CDR1 is LNHDA and CDR2 SQIVND (reference sequence). The DNA for the CDR3 is TGTGCCAGTAGTACCCCGGGACAGGGGGTGGATGGTGCAACTAATGAAAAACTGTTTTTT. Amino acid sequence: CASSTPGQGVDGATNEKLFF.